The T cell receptor beta chain under discussion was sequenced for a study of T cell repertoires in cytomegalovirus infection. Study background: CMV epitopes used comprised recently identified HLA-C-restricted ones and well-studied HLA-B-restricted ones. Public TCR beta signatures provided an indication of both CMV infection and a matching HLA type.

Comments on this clonotype: Antigen specificity is unknown.

TCRdb fed the reads into MiXCR, producing one record per CDR3 protein. The sample includes around 900,000 distinct CDR3 sequences, less than 35% of them seen just once. General observations from the study: In two of eight donors, the top clonotype was HLA-C-restricted CMV-specific. Summed frequency of public TCR beta families distinguished CMV carriers with the relevant HLA.

CDR3 length: 19 amino acids. V was pared by 5 bases and J by 3 bases, with 26 bases between. Per the germline V gene, CDR1 is MNHGY and CDR2 is SAAAGT. The chain links TRBV6-8 to TRBJ2-1; possible D gene TRBD2, 7 bases. The specimen comprised cultured CD8+ T cells from PBMCs, sampled from culture after CMV antigen stimulation. The TCR comes from a human donor in good health (CMV status not recorded). Some clones in this sample may be carry-over from other donors' samples. The CDR3 is CASSQRLRPAGAIYNEQFF. DNA for the CDR3: TGTGCCAGCAGTCAACGACTCCGGCCGGCGGGGGCAATCTACAATGAGCAGTTCTTC.